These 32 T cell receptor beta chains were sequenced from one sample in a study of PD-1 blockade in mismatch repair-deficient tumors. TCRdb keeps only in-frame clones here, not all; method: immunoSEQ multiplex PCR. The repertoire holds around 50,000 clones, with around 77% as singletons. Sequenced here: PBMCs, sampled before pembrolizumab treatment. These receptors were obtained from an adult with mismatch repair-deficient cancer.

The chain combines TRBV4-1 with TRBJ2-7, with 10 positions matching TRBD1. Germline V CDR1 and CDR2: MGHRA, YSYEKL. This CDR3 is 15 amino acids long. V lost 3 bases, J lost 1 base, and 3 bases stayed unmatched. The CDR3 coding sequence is TGCGCCAGCAGCCAGCCGGACAGGGGGTCCTACGAGCAGTACTTC. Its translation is CASSQPDRGSYEQYF.

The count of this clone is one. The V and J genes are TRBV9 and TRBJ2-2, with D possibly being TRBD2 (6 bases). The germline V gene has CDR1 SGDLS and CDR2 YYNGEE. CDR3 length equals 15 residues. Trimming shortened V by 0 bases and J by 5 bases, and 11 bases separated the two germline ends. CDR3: CASSVGPGGTGELFF. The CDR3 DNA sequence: TGTGCCAGCAGCGTAGGGCCCGGGGGAACCGGGGAGCTGTTTTTT.

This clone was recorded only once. The CDR3 here is CASSSRPGWGTDTQYF. CDR3 in DNA: TGTGCCAGCAGCTCTCGACCAGGTTGGGGCACAGATACGCAGTATTTT. The chain joins TRBV11-3 to TRBJ2-3; D unresolved. In germline, CDR1 is SGHNT, CDR2 YENEEA. The CDR3 length is 16 residues. The V and J ends lost 4 bases and 1 base respectively, with 15 bases between them. The complete variable domain, with remaining parts taken from reference TRBV11-3 and TRBJ2-3, reads EAGVVQSPRYKIIEKKQPVAFWCNPISGHNTLYWYLQNLGQGPELLIRYENEEAVDDSQLPKDRFSAERLKGVDSTLKIQPAELGDSAVYLCASSSRPGWGTDTQYFGPGTRLTVL.

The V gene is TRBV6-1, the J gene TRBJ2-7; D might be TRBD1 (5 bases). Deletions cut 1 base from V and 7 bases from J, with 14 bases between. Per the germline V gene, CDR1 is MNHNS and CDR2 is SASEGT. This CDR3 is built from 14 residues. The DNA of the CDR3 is TGTGCCAGCAGTGAAGGGGGCCGTGGCGGTGAGCAGTACTTC. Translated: CASSEGGRGGEQYF.

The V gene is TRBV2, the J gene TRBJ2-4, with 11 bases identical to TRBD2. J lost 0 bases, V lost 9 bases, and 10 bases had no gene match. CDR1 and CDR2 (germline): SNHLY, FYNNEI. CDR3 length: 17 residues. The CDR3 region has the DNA TGTGCCAGTCATGGGACTAGCGGTTTTCTAGCCAAAAACATTCAGTACTTC. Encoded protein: CASHGTSGFLAKNIQYF.

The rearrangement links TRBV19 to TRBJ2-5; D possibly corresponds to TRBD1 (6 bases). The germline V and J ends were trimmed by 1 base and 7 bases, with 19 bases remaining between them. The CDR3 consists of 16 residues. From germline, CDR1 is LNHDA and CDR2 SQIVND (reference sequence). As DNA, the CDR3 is TGTGCCAGTAGTATAGGGTTATTACAGGGAAGGAGGACCCAGTACTTC. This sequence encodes CASSIGLLQGRRTQYF. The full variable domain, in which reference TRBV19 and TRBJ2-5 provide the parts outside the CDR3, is DGGITQSPKYLFRKEGQNVTLSCEQNLNHDAMYWYRQDPGQGLRLIYYSQIVNDFQKGDIAEGYSVSREKKESFPLTVTSAQKNPTAFYLCASSIGLLQGRRTQYFGPGTRLLVL.

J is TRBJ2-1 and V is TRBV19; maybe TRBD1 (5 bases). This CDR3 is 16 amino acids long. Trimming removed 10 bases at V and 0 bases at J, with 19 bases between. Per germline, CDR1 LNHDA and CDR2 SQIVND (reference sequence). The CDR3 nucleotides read TGTGCCACACAAGATATTCAGGGAAGCTCCTACAATGAGCAGTTCTTC. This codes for CATQDIQGSSYNEQFF.

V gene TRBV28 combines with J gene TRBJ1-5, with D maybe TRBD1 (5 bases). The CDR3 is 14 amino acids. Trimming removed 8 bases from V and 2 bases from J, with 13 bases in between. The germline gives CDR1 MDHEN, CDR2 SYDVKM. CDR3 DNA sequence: TGTGCCAGCGGGGACCAGTTGGGCAATCAGCCCCAGCATTTT. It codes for CASGDQLGNQPQHF.

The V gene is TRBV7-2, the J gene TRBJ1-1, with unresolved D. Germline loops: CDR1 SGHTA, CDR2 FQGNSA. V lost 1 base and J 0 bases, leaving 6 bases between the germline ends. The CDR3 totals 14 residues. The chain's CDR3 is CASSLVTLNTEAFF. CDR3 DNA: TGTGCCAGCAGCTTAGTGACCTTGAACACTGAAGCTTTCTTT.

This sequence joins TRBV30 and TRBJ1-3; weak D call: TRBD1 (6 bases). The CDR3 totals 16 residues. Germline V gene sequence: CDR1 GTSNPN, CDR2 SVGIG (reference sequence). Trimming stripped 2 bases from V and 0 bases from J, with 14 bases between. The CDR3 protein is CAWSRTGFNSGNTIYF. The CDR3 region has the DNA TGTGCCTGGAGTAGAACAGGGTTTAACTCTGGAAACACCATATATTTT. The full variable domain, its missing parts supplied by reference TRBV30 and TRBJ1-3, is SQTIHQWPATLVQPVGSPLSLECTVEGTSNPNLYWYRQAAGRGLQLLFYSVGIGQISSEVPQNLSASRPQDRQFILSSKKLLLSDSGFYLCAWSRTGFNSGNTIYFGEGSWLTVV.

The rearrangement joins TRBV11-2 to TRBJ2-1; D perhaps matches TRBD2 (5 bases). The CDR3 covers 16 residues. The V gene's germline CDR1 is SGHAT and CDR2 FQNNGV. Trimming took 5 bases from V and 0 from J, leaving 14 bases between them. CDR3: CASSRSRAGSYNEQFF. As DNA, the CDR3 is TGTGCCAGCAGCCGAAGTCGGGCGGGCTCCTACAATGAGCAGTTCTTC.

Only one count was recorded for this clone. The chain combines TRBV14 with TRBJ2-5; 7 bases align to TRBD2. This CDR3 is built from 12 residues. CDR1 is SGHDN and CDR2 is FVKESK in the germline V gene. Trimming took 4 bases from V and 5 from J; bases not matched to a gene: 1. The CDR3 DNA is TGTGCCAGCAGCCGGCGGGGGGAGACCCAGTACTTC. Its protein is CASSRRGETQYF.

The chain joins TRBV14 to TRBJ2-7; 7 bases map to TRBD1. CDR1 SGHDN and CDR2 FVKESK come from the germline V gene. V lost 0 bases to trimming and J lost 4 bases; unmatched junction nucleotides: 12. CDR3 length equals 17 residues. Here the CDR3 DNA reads TGTGCCAGCAGCCAAGATAGCTGGGGACAGATCCAATACGAGCAGTACTTC. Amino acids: CASSQDSWGQIQYEQYF.

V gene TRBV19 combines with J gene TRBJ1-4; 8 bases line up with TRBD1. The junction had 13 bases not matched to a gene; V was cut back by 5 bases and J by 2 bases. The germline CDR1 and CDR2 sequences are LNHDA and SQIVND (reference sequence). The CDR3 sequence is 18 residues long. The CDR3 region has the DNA TGTGCCAGTAGTTACCGCGGGCAGGGGGCTATGACTAATGAAAAACTGTTTTTT. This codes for CASSYRGQGAMTNEKLFF.

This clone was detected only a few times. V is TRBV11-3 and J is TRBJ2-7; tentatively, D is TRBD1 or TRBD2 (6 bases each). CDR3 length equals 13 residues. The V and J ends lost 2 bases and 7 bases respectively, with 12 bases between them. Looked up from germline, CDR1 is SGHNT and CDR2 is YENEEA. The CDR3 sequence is CASSLLGAGEQYF. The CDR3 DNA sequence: TGTGCCAGCAGCTTACTGGGGGCGGGAGAGCAGTACTTC.

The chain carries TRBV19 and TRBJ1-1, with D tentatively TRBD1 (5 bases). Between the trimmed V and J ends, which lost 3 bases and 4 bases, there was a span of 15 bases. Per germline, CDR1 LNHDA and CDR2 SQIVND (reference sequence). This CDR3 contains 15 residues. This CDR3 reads CASSIQGPRGTEAFF. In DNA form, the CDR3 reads TGTGCCAGTAGTATCCAGGGCCCTAGGGGCACTGAAGCTTTCTTT. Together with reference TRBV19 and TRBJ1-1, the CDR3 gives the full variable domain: DGGITQSPKYLFRKEGQNVTLSCEQNLNHDAMYWYRQDPGQGLRLIYYSQIVNDFQKGDIAEGYSVSREKKESFPLTVTSAQKNPTAFYLCASSIQGPRGTEAFFGQGTRLTVV.

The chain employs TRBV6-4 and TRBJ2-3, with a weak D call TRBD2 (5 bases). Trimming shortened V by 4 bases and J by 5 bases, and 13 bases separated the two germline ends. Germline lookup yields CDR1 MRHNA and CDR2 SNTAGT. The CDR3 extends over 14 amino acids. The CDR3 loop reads CASSVEGTGDTQYF. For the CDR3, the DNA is TGTGCCAGCAGTGTTGAGGGAACGGGAGATACGCAGTATTTT.

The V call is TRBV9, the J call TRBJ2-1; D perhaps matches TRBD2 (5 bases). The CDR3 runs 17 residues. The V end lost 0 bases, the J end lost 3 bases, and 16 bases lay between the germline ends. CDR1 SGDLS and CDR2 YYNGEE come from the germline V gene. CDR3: CASSVGLGSGGYNEQFF. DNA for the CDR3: TGTGCCAGCAGCGTAGGACTTGGCAGCGGAGGCTACAATGAGCAGTTCTTC.

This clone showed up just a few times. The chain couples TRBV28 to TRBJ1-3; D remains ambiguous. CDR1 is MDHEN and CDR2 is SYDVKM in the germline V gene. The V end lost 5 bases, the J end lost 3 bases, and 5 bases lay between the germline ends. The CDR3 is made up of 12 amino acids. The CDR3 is CASSGYGNTIYF. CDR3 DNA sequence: TGTGCCAGCAGTGGATATGGAAACACCATATATTTT.

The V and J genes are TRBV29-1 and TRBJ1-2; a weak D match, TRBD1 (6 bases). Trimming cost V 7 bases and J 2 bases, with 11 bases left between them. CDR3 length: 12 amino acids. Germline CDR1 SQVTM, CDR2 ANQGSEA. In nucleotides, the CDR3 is TGCAGCGCCTTAGACAGGAACTATGGCTACACCTTC. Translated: CSALDRNYGYTF.

The CDR3 DNA is TGTGCCAGCAGCCAGGTTACTAGGTCTGATGAGCAGTTCTTC. Translation: CASSQVTRSDEQFF. The genes are TRBV7-9 and TRBJ2-1, with a possible D match to TRBD2 (5 bases). CDR1 is SEHNR, CDR2 FQNEAQ, per germline (reference sequence). V was shortened by 5 bases and J by 8 bases, with 16 bases between the two germline ends. The CDR3 spans 14 residues. The full variable domain, with the rest looked up from reference TRBV7-9 and TRBJ2-1, is DTGVSQNPRHKITKRGQNVTFRCDPISEHNRLYWYRQTLGQGPEFLTYFQNEAQLEKSRLLSDRFSAERPKGSFSTLEIQRTEQGDSAMYLCASSQVTRSDEQFFGPGTRLTVL.

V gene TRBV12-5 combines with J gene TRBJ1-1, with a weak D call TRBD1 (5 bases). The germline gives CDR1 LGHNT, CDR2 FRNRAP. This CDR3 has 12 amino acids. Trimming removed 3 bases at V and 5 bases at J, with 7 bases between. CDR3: CASGLGVTEAFF. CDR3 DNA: TGTGCTAGTGGTTTAGGGGTTACTGAAGCTTTCTTT.

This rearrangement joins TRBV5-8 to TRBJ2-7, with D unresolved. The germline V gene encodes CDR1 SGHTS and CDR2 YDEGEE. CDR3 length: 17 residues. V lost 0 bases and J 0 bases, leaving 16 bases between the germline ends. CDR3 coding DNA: TGTGCCAGCAGCTTGGTATTCGGCAGCTCGATCTCCTACGAGCAGTACTTC. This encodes CASSLVFGSSISYEQYF.

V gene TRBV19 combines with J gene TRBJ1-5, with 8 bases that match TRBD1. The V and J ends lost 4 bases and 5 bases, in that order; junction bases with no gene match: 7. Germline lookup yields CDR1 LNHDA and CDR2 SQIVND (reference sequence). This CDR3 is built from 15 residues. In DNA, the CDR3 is TGTGCCAGTAGTACCCCTCTGGACAGGGATCAGCCCCAGCATTTT. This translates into CASSTPLDRDQPQHF.

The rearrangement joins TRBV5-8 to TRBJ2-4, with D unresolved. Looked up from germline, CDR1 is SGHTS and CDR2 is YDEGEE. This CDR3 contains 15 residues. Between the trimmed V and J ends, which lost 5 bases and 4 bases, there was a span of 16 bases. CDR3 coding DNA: TGTGCCAGCAGACCCCGACTGGAAGGGAAAAACATTCAGTACTTC. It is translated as CASRPRLEGKNIQYF. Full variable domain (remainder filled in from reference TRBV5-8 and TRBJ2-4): EAGVTQSPTHLIKTRGQQATLRCSPISGHTSVYWYQQALGLGLQFLLWYDEGEERNRGNFPPRFSGRQFPNYSSELNVNALELEDSALYLCASRPRLEGKNIQYFGAGTRLSVL.

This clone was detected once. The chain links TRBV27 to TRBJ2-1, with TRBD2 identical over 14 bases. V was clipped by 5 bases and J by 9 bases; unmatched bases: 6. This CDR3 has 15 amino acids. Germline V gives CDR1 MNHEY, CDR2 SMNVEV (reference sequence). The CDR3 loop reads CASSRLAGGLGEQFF. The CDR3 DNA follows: TGTGCCAGCAGTCGACTAGCGGGAGGGTTGGGTGAGCAGTTCTTC.

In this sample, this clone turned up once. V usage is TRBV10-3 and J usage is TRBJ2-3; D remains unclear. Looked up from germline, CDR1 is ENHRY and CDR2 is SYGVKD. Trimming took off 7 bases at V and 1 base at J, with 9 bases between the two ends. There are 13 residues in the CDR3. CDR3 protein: CAIKTSGTDTQYF. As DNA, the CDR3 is TGTGCCATCAAGACCTCGGGCACAGATACGCAGTATTTT.

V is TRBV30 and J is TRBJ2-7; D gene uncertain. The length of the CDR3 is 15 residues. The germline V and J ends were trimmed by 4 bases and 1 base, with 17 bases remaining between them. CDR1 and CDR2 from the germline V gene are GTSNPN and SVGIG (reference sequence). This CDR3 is CAWKGGLGLSYEQYF. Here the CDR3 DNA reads TGTGCCTGGAAAGGTGGGCTAGGCTTATCCTACGAGCAGTACTTC.

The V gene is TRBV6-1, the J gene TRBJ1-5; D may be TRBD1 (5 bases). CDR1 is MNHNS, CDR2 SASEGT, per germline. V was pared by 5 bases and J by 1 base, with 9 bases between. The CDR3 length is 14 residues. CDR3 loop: CASSRQISNQPQHF. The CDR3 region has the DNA TGTGCCAGCAGTAGACAGATAAGCAATCAGCCCCAGCATTTT.

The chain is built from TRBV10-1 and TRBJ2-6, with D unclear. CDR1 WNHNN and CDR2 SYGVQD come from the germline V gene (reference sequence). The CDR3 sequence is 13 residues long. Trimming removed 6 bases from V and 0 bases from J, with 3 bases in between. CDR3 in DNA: TGCGCCAGCAGCGACTCTGGGGCCAACGTCCTGACTTTC. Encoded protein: CASSDSGANVLTF.

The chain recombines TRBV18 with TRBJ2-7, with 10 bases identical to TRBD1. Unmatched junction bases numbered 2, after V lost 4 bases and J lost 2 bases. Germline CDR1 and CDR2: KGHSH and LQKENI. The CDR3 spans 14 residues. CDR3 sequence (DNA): TGTGCCAGCTCACTGACAGGGGGCACCTACGAGCAGTACTTC. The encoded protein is CASSLTGGTYEQYF.

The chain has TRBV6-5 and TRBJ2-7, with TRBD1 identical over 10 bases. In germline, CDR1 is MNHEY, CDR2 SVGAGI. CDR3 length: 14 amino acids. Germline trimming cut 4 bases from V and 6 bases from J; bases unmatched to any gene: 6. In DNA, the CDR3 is TGTGCCAGCAGTTGGGATAGGACAGGGGGCGAGCAGTACTTC. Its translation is CASSWDRTGGEQYF.